This T cell receptor (beta chain) originates from a study of cytotoxic CD8 clonotypes in ibrutinib-treated CLL. With respect to this clone: Its antigen is unidentified.

Study results and limitations: Clonality rose at ibrutinib response and fell back toward baseline at progression. At baseline, clonality was higher than in age-matched healthy donors and correlated with CD8+ counts.

The trim removed 3 bases at V and 0 bases at J, leaving 6 bases unmatched. The V gene's germline CDR1 is MNHEY and CDR2 SMNVEV (reference sequence). CDR3 length: 16 residues. Profiled with immunoSEQ multiplex PCR; TCRdb holds only in-frame clones, not every one. Of 150,000 or so clones in the sample, more than 75% were seen once. Sequencing used PBMCs, obtained after 36 months of ibrutinib treatment. The chain recombines TRBV27 with TRBJ1-1; 8 bases fit TRBD1. This clonotype was sampled from a human donor with chronic lymphocytic leukemia. CDR3 in amino acids: CASSLAGQGMNTEAFF. The CDR3 nucleotides are TGTGCCAGCAGTTTGGCCGGACAGGGAATGAACACTGAAGCTTTCTTT.